This TCR beta chain was sequenced for a study of CD8+ T cells in alopecia areata (dated by TCRdb to the late 2010s). At the level of the whole study: In both human patients and the C3H/HeJ mouse model, the study applied high-throughput TCRbeta sequencing to look at T cell clonal expansion in alopecia areata. RNA was obtained with the PAXgene miRNA kit for fixed scalp, the miRNeasy kit for PBMCs, and the RNeasy kit for mouse skin. immunoSEQ multiplex PCR using 35 Vbeta forward primers and 13 Jbeta reverse primers was used to amplify TCRbeta CDR3 regions. Scalp clonality was compared across normal scalp (n=4), patchy alopecia areata scalp (n=8), and alopecia totalis/universalis scalp (n=8). Scalp tissue and sorted CD4+ and CD8+ peripheral blood T cells from patchy and totalis/universalis alopecia areata patients and from healthy controls were covered by human TCRbeta sequencing. Points the paper makes about the study in general: Compared with normal scalp, lesional scalp had higher clonality and more expanded CD8+ clones, particularly in alopecia totalis/universalis, a pattern that suggests antigenic drive. Compared with mice, TCR sequences shared between patients were less clear, possibly partly because of HLA diversity across the patient population. Resident alphabeta T cells in normal human skin are also sequenced, complicating scalp TCR repertoire analysis, unlike mouse skin dominated by gammadelta T cells.

The library was obtained by the immunoSEQ multiplex PCR assay. To provide template for TCR sequencing, every sample had RNA extracted and reverse transcribed into cDNA. First-strand cDNA was synthesized with SuperScript III using a 2:1 mix of oligo-dT and random hexamers. Amplification bias was assessed with a synthetic immune receptor repertoire, and residual bias was removed computationally. The authors' analysis ran thus. Raw reads were preprocessed to remove errors, and CDR3 was defined according to IMGT conventions as the region from the conserved cysteine to phenylalanine. Clonality was computed as 1 minus the Shannon entropy, with the entropy normalized by log2 of the number of productive unique TCRs. Whether each scalp clone was CD4 or CD8 was inferred by checking scalp TCRbeta sequences against the CD4 and CD8 repertoires from sorted blood. This immuneACCESS table, as held by TCRdb, lists in-frame sequences with V and J called but not all clones. Of the missing ones, under half trace to an unresolved V gene in checked studies; the others have no known cause. Clone size and the V and J calls come from that table; the DNA yielded D and trimming. This sample is represented by 110,000 to 150,000 clones; about three fifths of them were singletons. The ten largest clones capture about 40% of the sample.

After PBMCs were isolated by density centrifugation and stained for CD3, CD4 and CD8, a FACSAria was used to sort CD4+ and CD8+ T cells. Unaffected controls provided scalp biopsies and blood samples. CDR1 SNHLY and CDR2 FYNNEI are derived from the germline V gene. V is cut by 8 bases and J by 7 bases, and the space between the germline ends is 14 bases. The CDR3 starts with the cysteine, ends with the phenylalanine, and has 12 residues. Here the CDR3 DNA is all that survives: 36 bases in frame from base 1. With regard to this clone: The target of this receptor is not known. No base quality information exists; no much larger clone differs at one position.

Recombination linked TRBV2 to TRBJ1-2, with the D gene not confidently named. The source is a human donor in good health. The source material was CD8+ T cells sorted from blood. The base sequence is TGTGCCAGCCCTCGGGGTTTCGGTGGCTACACCTTC. Its protein is CASPRGFGGYTF. With the portions outside the CDR3 filled from the reference TRBV2 and TRBJ1-2 genes, the complete variable region becomes EPEVTQTPSHQVTQMGQEVILRCVPISNHLYFYWYRQILGQKVEFLVSFYNNEISEKSEIFDDQFSVERPDGSNFTLKIRSTKLEDSAMYFCASPRGFGGYTFGSGTRLTVV.